The 5 T cell receptor beta chains below all came from one sample that was sequenced in a study of blood T cells in healthy people across ages. It was with a sample-barcoded 5' primer and a J-beta primer mix that a second PCR of roughly 7 to 12 cycles was run. A single record per CDR3 protein comes from TCRdb applying MiXCR to the 5' RACE reads. The table has 780,000 or so distinct CDR3 sequences, just under 25% seen once; the top ten hold around 3.6%. These data also formed part of another study, on T cells of mothers and their children.

Source material: blood. The receptors were sampled from a boy younger than 18 in good health.

In nucleotides, the CDR3 is TGCAGTGCTAGAGTGTCTGGCGGTTACCCCTACGAGCAGTACTTC. Encoded protein: CSARVSGGYPYEQYF. V gene TRBV20-1 combines with J gene TRBJ2-5; D uncertain. The J call is in doubt because the DNA end fits TRBJ2-7 better. CDR1 is DFQATT, CDR2 SNEGSKA, per germline (reference sequence). This CDR3 comprises 15 residues.

This clonotype occurred a few times. The junction shows a germline mismatch at one end, possibly a read error. The V gene is TRBV7-3, the J gene TRBJ2-7; 8 nucleotides agree with TRBD2. Germline V CDR1 and CDR2: SGHTA, FQGTGA. The CDR3 loop spans 15 amino acids. CDR3 coding DNA: TGTGCCGGCAGCTTAAACGCGGGGGGCCAGGGCGAGCAGTACTTC. Encoded protein: CAGSLNAGGQGEQYF.

The chain links TRBV3-1 to TRBJ2-4; TRBD1 aligns across 7 bases. V shed 6 bases and J 6 bases; nucleotides not matched to a gene: 5. The CDR3 is 13 residues long. Per the germline V gene, CDR1 is LGHDT and CDR2 is YNNKEL (reference sequence). The CDR3 region has the DNA TGTGCCAGCAGGCGCGGACAGGCAAACATTCAGTACTTC. Its translation is CASRRGQANIQYF.

This chain joins TRBV30 and TRBJ2-3, with 10 bases that match TRBD2. The CDR3 runs to 18 residues. Germline assignment: CDR1 GTSNPN and CDR2 SVGIG (reference sequence). V lost 3 bases to trimming and J lost 10 bases; unmatched junction nucleotides: 22. The CDR3 DNA follows: TGTGCCTGGAGCTCTGTATTCGGGGCTAGCGGGGGCCCACGTCCGCAGTATTTT. Encoded protein: CAWSSVFGASGGPRPQYF.

This rearrangement joins TRBV7-9 to TRBJ2-7; a possible D gene is TRBD2 (6 bases). CDR1 and CDR2 (germline): SEHNR, FQNEAQ (reference sequence). Trimming stripped 5 bases from V and 0 bases from J, with 17 bases between. The CDR3 loop spans 16 amino acids. The CDR3 region has the DNA TGTGCCAGCAGCCCCTCGCTGGTGGGGGGCTCCTACGAGCAGTACTTC. This encodes CASSPSLVGGSYEQYF.